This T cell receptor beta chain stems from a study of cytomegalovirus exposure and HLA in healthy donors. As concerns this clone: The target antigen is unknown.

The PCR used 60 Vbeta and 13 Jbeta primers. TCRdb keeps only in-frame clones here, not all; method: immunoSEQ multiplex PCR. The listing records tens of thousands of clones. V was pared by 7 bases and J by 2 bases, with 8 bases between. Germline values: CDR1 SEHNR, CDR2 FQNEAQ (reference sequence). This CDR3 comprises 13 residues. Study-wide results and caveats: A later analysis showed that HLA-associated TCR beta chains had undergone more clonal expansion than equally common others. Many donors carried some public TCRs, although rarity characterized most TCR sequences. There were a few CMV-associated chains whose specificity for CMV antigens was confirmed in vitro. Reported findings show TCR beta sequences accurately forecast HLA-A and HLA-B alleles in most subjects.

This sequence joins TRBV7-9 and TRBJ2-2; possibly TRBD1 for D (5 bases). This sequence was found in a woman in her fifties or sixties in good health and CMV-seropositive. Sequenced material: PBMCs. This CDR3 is CASTDSNTGELFF. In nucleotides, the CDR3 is TGTGCCAGCACAGACAGCAACACCGGGGAGCTGTTTTTT.